The 6 T cell receptor beta chains presented below share a single source sample, sequenced in a study of Ad26.COV2.S vaccination and SARS-CoV-2 variants. Assay: immunoSEQ multiplex PCR; the TCRdb copy retains only in-frame clones and omits some. The data contain roughly 400,000 clones, approximately 90% of them singletons. As for treatment: around 19 received Ad26.COV2.S at low or high dose, single or two shots; roughly 5 received placebo; per-sample allocation not given. Samples came from day 63 after the first vaccine or placebo injection. The sequences come from peripheral blood, collected in a trial of Ad26.COV2.S vaccine versus placebo. Receptors were obtained from a person aged 18 to 59 who received the Ad26.COV2.S COVID-19 vaccine or a placebo.

This chain joins TRBV4-1 and TRBJ2-7; 7 nucleotides align to TRBD1. V shed 2 bases and J 3 bases; nucleotides not matched to a gene: 4. The CDR3 runs to 14 residues. Germline V gene data show CDR1 as MGHRA and CDR2 as YSYEKL. Written as DNA, the CDR3 is TGCGCCAGCAGCCAATACAGGGGCCACTACGAGCAGTACTTC. Translation: CASSQYRGHYEQYF.

The chain has TRBV5-1 and TRBJ2-1; D could derive from TRBD1 or TRBD2 (6 bases each). V was pared by 2 bases and J by 0 bases, with 12 bases between. Germline V gene lookup returns CDR1 SGHRS and CDR2 YFSETQ. This CDR3 region has 16 residues. CDR3 region: CASSFLGGSSYNEQFF. CDR3 coding DNA: TGCGCCAGCAGCTTTCTAGGGGGGAGCTCCTACAATGAGCAGTTCTTC.

This clone was picked up one time. The rearrangement joins TRBV6-1 to TRBJ1-4, with D possibly matching TRBD1 (6 bases). V was pared by 0 bases and J by 3 bases, with 11 bases between. The CDR3 has 16 amino acids. The V gene's germline CDR1 is MNHNS and CDR2 SASEGT. The CDR3 protein is CASSEAGALANEKLFF. The CDR3 DNA reads TGTGCCAGCAGTGAAGCGGGGGCTCTGGCTAATGAAAAACTGTTTTTT.

V usage is TRBV7-2 and J usage is TRBJ2-7, with 11 bases identical to TRBD2. After removal of 5 bases from V and 2 bases from J, the junction contained 8 bases not matched to a gene. This CDR3 spans 16 amino acids. Germline V gene data show CDR1 as SGHTA and CDR2 as FQGNSA. The CDR3 region has the DNA TGTGCCAGCAGCCGGCTAGCGGGAGGACGAACCTACGAGCAGTACTTC. It yields the protein CASSRLAGGRTYEQYF.

V gene TRBV19 combines with J gene TRBJ2-3; 12 positions match TRBD1. CDR1 is LNHDA, CDR2 SQIVND, per germline (reference sequence). J lost 5 bases, V lost 6 bases, and 6 bases had no gene match. The length of the CDR3 is 15 residues. The CDR3 loop reads CASSGTGGTGDTQYF. The CDR3, as DNA: TGTGCCAGTAGCGGGACAGGGGGCACGGGAGATACGCAGTATTTT.

The chain joins TRBV19 to TRBJ2-3, with D uncertain. The CDR3 is 15 residues long. Looked up from germline, CDR1 is LNHDA and CDR2 is SQIVND (reference sequence). Trimming removed 5 bases at V and 3 bases at J, with 15 bases between. The CDR3: CASSPQSVATDTQYF. The CDR3, as DNA: TGTGCCAGTAGTCCCCAAAGTGTGGCAACAGATACGCAGTATTTT.